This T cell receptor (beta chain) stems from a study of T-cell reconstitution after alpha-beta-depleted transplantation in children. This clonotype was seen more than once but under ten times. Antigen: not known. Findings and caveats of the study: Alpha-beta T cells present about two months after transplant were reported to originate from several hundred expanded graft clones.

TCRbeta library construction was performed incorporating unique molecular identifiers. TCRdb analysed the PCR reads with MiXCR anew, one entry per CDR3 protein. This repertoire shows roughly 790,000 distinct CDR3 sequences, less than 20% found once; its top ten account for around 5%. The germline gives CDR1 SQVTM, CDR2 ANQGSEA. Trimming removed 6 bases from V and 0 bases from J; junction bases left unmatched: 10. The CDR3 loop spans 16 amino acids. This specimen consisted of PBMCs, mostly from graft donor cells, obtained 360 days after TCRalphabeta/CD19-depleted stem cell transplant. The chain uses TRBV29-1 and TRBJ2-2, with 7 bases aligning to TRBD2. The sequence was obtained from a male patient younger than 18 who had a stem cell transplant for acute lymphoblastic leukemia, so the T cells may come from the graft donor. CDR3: CSVVISGLPNTGELFF. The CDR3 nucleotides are TGCAGCGTCGTAATTAGCGGGCTACCGAACACCGGGGAGCTGTTTTTT.